A selection of T cell receptor beta chains follows, all from one sample in a study of human T cells and chemical hapten exposure. From the RACE reads, TCRdb called clonotypes with MiXCR, one entry per CDR3 protein. The sample includes roughly 50,000 distinct CDR3 sequences, over 9% seen only once; the top ten take 8% to 10%. The sample in question was whole blood, obtained in connection with sensitization to the hapten diphenylcyclopropenone (DPC). The receptors come from a middle-aged man with alopecia areata. Some clones in this sample may be carry-over from other donors' samples. Both conserved end residues are part of each CDR3. D genes are given only for firm matches. Part of the rows lack a size; the others show once, few, many or a class for expanded clones.

J gene	V gene	D gene	clone size	CDR3 protein	CDR3 DNA
TRBJ1-1	TRBV4-3	NA	once	CASSQDQGMNTEAFF	TGCGCCAGCAGCCAAGACCAGGGCATGAACACTGAAGCTTTCTTT
TRBJ2-2	TRBV7-8	NA	many	CASSLREVRGELFF	TGTGCCAGCAGCCTAAGGGAGGTTCGCGGGGAGCTGTTTTTT
TRBJ1-3	TRBV5-1	NA	many	CASSLGSPSGNTIYF	TGCGCCAGCAGCTTGGGGTCTCCCTCTGGAAACACCATATATTTT
TRBJ1-5	TRBV20-1	NA	few	CSAHKTPGSYTPAYSNQPQHF	TGCAGTGCCCACAAGACCCCCGGGAGCTATACCCCGGCTTATAGCAATCAGCCCCAGCATTTT
TRBJ2-5	TRBV2	NA	many	CASTRETQYF	TGTGCCAGCACCCGAGAGACCCAGTACTTC
TRBJ2-7	TRBV7-9	TRBD2	NA	CASSSSGTAYEQYF	TGTGCCAGCAGCTCTAGCGGGACAGCCTACGAGCAGTACTTC
TRBJ2-7	TRBV27	NA	NA	CASSSRGTAYEQYF	TGTGCCAGCAGTTCCCGCGGGACAGCCTACGAGCAGTACTTC
TRBJ2-2	TRBV7-2	TRBD1	NA	CASSLNLRAGRGPTGELFF	TGTGCCAGCAGCTTAAATTTGAGGGCGGGCAGGGGGCCCACCGGGGAGCTGTTTTTT
TRBJ2-1	TRBV30	NA	many	CAWSVAVLAAQFF	TGTGCCTGGAGTGTAGCGGTCCTAGCAGCGCAGTTCTTC
TRBJ1-1	TRBV20-1	NA	many	CSARRDPQNTEAFF	TGCAGTGCCCGCCGGGACCCCCAGAACACTGAAGCTTTCTTT
TRBJ1-1	TRBV4-1	NA	many	CASSQAAFRENTEAFF	TGCGCCAGCAGCCAAGCGGCGTTCAGGGAGAACACTGAAGCTTTCTTT
TRBJ2-7	TRBV30	NA	few	CAWSRDPWEQYF	TGTGCCTGGAGTAGGGACCCATGGGAGCAGTACTTC
TRBJ2-6	TRBV7-8	NA	many	CASSSPDGFSGANVLTF	TGTGCCAGCAGCTCCCCGGACGGATTCTCTGGGGCCAACGTCCTGACTTTC
TRBJ1-1	TRBV27	NA	many	CASSGGDQAFF	TGTGCCAGCAGTGGAGGAGACCAGGCTTTCTTT
TRBJ2-1	TRBV29-1	NA	few	CSVGARGDDEQFF	TGCAGCGTGGGGGCCCGGGGTGACGATGAGCAGTTCTTC
TRBJ2-3	TRBV5-1	NA	many	CASRTGEGTDTQYF	TGCGCCAGCAGAACGGGAGAGGGCACAGATACGCAGTATTTT